A single count supports the clone carrying this TCR beta chain. Its antigen is not known. The sample is drawn from a study of cytomegalovirus exposure and HLA in healthy donors. CDR3 length: 13 residues. V was cut by 3 bases and J by 9 bases, with 9 bases left in between. CDR1 and CDR2 from the germline V gene are SGHTA and FQGNSA. It was with 60 Vbeta and 13 Jbeta primers that the PCR ran. Repertoires were generated with immunoSEQ multiplex PCR, while TCRdb's copy carries only in-frame clones and drops some. The table includes about 150,000 clones, around 73% detected once. Study findings and constraints: Reportedly, cytomegalovirus status was diagnosed with high sensitivity and specificity. Sequencing depth across donors, presence/absence analyses assumed, was roughly uniform. The majority of CMV-associated TCR beta chains were reported as apparently HLA-restricted in a later analysis. V- and J-gene trimming in TCR beta was tied to a missense DCLRE1C variant by an analysis performed later.

This TCR came from a young woman in good health and CMV-seronegative. Material for sequencing was PBMCs. The genes are TRBV7-2 and TRBJ1-6, with D possibly TRBD1 on 6 matching bases. CDR3 loop: CASSFRGRSPLHF. The CDR3 coding sequence is TGTGCCAGCAGCTTCAGGGGCCGTTCACCCCTCCACTTT.